Shown below are 23 T cell receptor beta chains from a single sample sequenced in a study of neurological immune-mediated disorders (dated 2019 in TCRdb). Receptors were amplified or captured by 5' RACE. TCRdb lists the instrument as Illumina HiSeq 2500. TCRdb handled the public reads itself, with Q25 trimming in fastp and clone calling in MiXCR, and kept productive beta chains. Merged by CDR3 protein, the rows form single entries marked with the most common genes and DNA. This sample comprises 65,000 to 70,000 distinct CDR3 sequences, about 4% of them detected only once. About 1.5% of the sample is held by the ten biggest clonotypes. The sequenced sample consisted of PBMCs. These receptors all stem from a man younger than 40 with multiple sclerosis.

This clonotype occurred many times. The rearrangement joins TRBV7-9 to TRBJ2-1, with D possibly called TRBD1 or TRBD2 (5 bases each). The germline V gene has CDR1 SEHNR and CDR2 FQNEAQ (reference sequence). The CDR3 sequence is 14 residues long. The ends were cut back, 5 bases at V and 10 bases at J, with 18 bases in the middle. CDR3 DNA: TGTGCCAGCAGCCCTGGGACCCAGGCGGCGGAGCAGTTCTTC. Translation gives CASSPGTQAAEQFF.

This clonotype occurred many times. The chain combines TRBV15 with TRBJ2-7; 9 nucleotides align to TRBD1. The CDR3 totals 13 residues. Per the germline V gene, CDR1 is LNHNV and CDR2 is YYDKDF (reference sequence). The ends lost 7 bases at V and 5 bases at J; junction bases unmatched: 6. The DNA of the CDR3 is TGTGCCACCACCGACAGGGGGGACCACGAGCAGTACTTC. It codes for CATTDRGDHEQYF.

This clonotype was counted many times. The chain employs TRBV15 and TRBJ2-7; D gene uncertain. Looked up from germline, CDR1 is LNHNV and CDR2 is YYDKDF (reference sequence). Trimming took off 1 base at V and 2 bases at J, with 12 bases between the two ends. The length of the CDR3 is 15 residues. CDR3 loop: CATSRVKGRAYEQYF. DNA for the CDR3: TGTGCCACCAGCAGAGTCAAGGGAAGGGCCTACGAGCAGTACTTC.

This clonotype showed up many times. The V and J genes are TRBV5-1 and TRBJ2-7; D unclear. V was shortened by 5 bases and J by 6 bases, with 21 bases between the two germline ends. Germline V gives CDR1 SGHRS, CDR2 YFSETQ. This CDR3 has 15 amino acids. The CDR3 reads CASSLLGTSGFEQYF. CDR3 DNA sequence: TGCGCCAGCAGTCTCTTAGGAACATCGGGCTTCGAGCAGTACTTC.

The sample holds many counts of this clonotype. The chain couples TRBV5-6 to TRBJ2-5; 13 positions match TRBD2. The CDR3 sequence is 18 residues long. Per germline, CDR1 SGHDT and CDR2 YYEEEE. The V segment lost 4 bases and the J segment 0 bases; nucleotides outside the gene matches: 9. CDR3 protein: CASSSGLAGVLYQETQYF. CDR3 coding DNA: TGTGCCAGCAGCAGCGGACTAGCGGGGGTTTTGTACCAAGAGACCCAGTACTTC.

This clonotype was recorded many times. V usage is TRBV20-1 and J usage is TRBJ2-2; unclear D gene. Trimming left V 2 bases short and J 6 bases short, with 16 bases between. The CDR3 is 15 amino acids. The germline V gene has CDR1 DFQATT and CDR2 SNEGSKA (reference sequence). CDR3 region: CSARSPGIGSGELFF. Here the CDR3 DNA reads TGCAGTGCTAGAAGCCCGGGCATTGGCTCCGGGGAGCTGTTTTTT.

The sample holds many counts of this clonotype. J is TRBJ2-1 and V is TRBV20-1, with TRBD1 identical over 8 bases. V gave up 3 bases and J gave up 8 bases; unmatched junction bases: 6. This CDR3 is built from 13 residues. Germline assignment: CDR1 DFQATT and CDR2 SNEGSKA (reference sequence). CDR3: CSARGQAGDEQFF. The CDR3 nucleotides are TGCAGTGCTAGGGGACAGGCCGGCGATGAGCAGTTCTTC.

This clonotype appeared many times. The chain employs TRBV3-1 and TRBJ1-2, with D possibly being TRBD1 (5 bases). CDR3 length equals 16 residues. CDR1 is LGHDT and CDR2 is YNNKEL in the germline V gene (reference sequence). V lost 0 bases and J lost 3, with 14 bases in between. CDR3 amino acids: CASSQDRWGEDYGYTF. The CDR3 coding sequence is TGTGCCAGCAGCCAAGATCGATGGGGGGAGGACTATGGCTACACCTTC.

This clonotype turned up a few times. The junction shows a germline mismatch at one end, possibly a read error. The chain has TRBV7-6 and TRBJ1-6; no clear D gene. The CDR3 is 15 amino acids. From germline, CDR1 is SGHVS and CDR2 FNYEAQ. CDR3 in DNA: TGTGCCAGCAGCTTATCAACGGATGGGGATTCACCCCTCAACTTT. Translated, it gives CASSLSTDGDSPLNF.

This clonotype was recorded many times. The chain has TRBV3-1 and TRBJ1-2; D is unresolved. Germline V gives CDR1 LGHDT, CDR2 YNNKEL (reference sequence). The CDR3 loop spans 14 amino acids. Trimming pared 3 bases from V and 6 bases from J, leaving 14 bases between. The CDR3 protein is CASSHPGPLDGYTF. CDR3 nucleotide sequence: TGTGCCAGCAGCCACCCCGGGCCGCTCGATGGCTACACCTTC.

This clonotype was recorded at least ten times. The genes are TRBV29-1 and TRBJ2-5; no definite D call. Trimming removed 1 base at V and 4 bases at J, with 7 bases between. The germline V gene has CDR1 SQVTM and CDR2 ANQGSEA. This CDR3 comprises 12 residues. The CDR3 DNA sequence: TGCAGCGTTGAAGGTCTTGGAGAGACCCAGTACTTC. Encoded protein: CSVEGLGETQYF.

In its sample, this clonotype was seen many times. The V gene is TRBV6-5, the J gene TRBJ1-1, with D maybe TRBD1 (5 bases). Trimming shortened V by 2 bases and J by 1 base, and 17 bases separated the two germline ends. The germline V gene encodes CDR1 MNHEY and CDR2 SVGAGI. This CDR3 has 17 residues. This CDR3 reads CASSYGALVRANTEAFF. CDR3 DNA sequence: TGTGCCAGCAGTTACGGGGCCCTTGTCCGGGCGAACACTGAAGCTTTCTTT.

Ten or more counts support this clonotype. The chain couples TRBV6-1 to TRBJ2-2; a weak D match, TRBD1 (5 bases). The CDR3 is 15 residues long. Germline V gene sequence: CDR1 MNHNS, CDR2 SASEGT. V was trimmed by 5 bases and J by 2 bases, leaving 12 bases between them. The CDR3 sequence is CASSPIRGNTGELFF. The CDR3 bases are TGTGCCAGCAGTCCGATAAGGGGTAACACCGGGGAGCTGTTTTTT.

As regards this clonotype: This likely comes from a read error, as the CDR3 has no conserved phenylalanine or tryptophan at its end. This chain uses TRBV20-1 with TRBJ2-3; TRBD2 matches 7 bases. The CDR3 runs 15 residues. Germline CDR1 is DFQATT and CDR2 is SNEGSKA (reference sequence). V shed 3 bases and J 3 bases; nucleotides not matched to a gene: 9. CDR3 residues: CSARFGLEVTDTQYN. CDR3 DNA sequence: TGCAGTGCTAGGTTCGGACTAGAAGTAACAGATACGCAGTATAAT.

The table lists this clonotype with many counts. CDR3 DNA: TGTGCCAGCAGCCACAAGTACAATGAGCAGTTCTTC. Translation: CASSHKYNEQFF. The J gene is TRBJ2-1, the V gene TRBV3-1; D is unclear. V lost 3 bases to trimming and J lost 4 bases, with 4 bases between them. This CDR3 is built from 12 residues. In germline, CDR1 is LGHDT, CDR2 YNNKEL (reference sequence).

Only a few counts were recorded for this clonotype. A much larger clone lies one base from this, so it may be a read error. The chain employs TRBV29-1 and TRBJ1-1, with no clear D. V was trimmed by 6 bases and J by 3 bases, leaving 11 bases between them. CDR3 length: 12 amino acids. Per the germline V gene, CDR1 is SQVTM and CDR2 is ANQGSEA. The CDR3 DNA sequence: TGCAGCGTCGCCCGAAAGGACACTGAAGCTTTCTTT. Translation gives CSVARKDTEAFF.

To note about this clonotype: Mismatch with germline at one junction end may stem from a read error. The chain carries TRBV12-3 or TRBV12-4 and TRBJ1-6; D is perhaps TRBD1 (5 bases). This CDR3 contains 15 residues. The CDR3 sequence is CASSFAQGVRSPLHF. Here the CDR3 DNA reads TGTGCCAGCAGTTTCGCGCAAGGGGTGCGTTCACCCCTACACTTT.

This clonotype has a count of ten or more. The gene calls are TRBV6-6 and TRBJ1-5; D gene unclear. Looked up from germline, CDR1 is MNHNY and CDR2 is SVGAGI (reference sequence). The ends were cut back, 2 bases at V and 8 bases at J, with 10 bases in the middle. The CDR3 has 13 residues. DNA for the CDR3: TGTGCCAGCAGTTACATCCCCCGGGAGCCCCAGCATTTT. Translated: CASSYIPREPQHF.

Ten or more counts support this clonotype. V and J are TRBV7-9 and TRBJ2-1; no definite D call. Trimming took off 5 bases at V and 8 bases at J, with 13 bases between the two ends. In germline, CDR1 is SEHNR, CDR2 FQNEAQ (reference sequence). The CDR3 is 13 residues long. CDR3 amino acids: CASSPLVSDEQFF. The CDR3 DNA follows: TGTGCCAGCAGCCCCCTGGTTTCGGATGAGCAGTTCTTC.

This clonotype was seen repeatedly, ten times or more. V usage is TRBV2 and J usage is TRBJ2-7; TRBD1 agrees at 10 bases. The V gene end was trimmed by 4 bases and the J gene end by 4 bases; junction bases not matched to a gene: 4. The CDR3 extends over 14 amino acids. Germline lookup yields CDR1 SNHLY and CDR2 FYNNEI. The CDR3 DNA follows: TGTGCCAGCAGTGCGACAGGGGGCGGGTACGAGCAGTACTTC. Amino acids: CASSATGGGYEQYF. Filled out from reference TRBV2 and TRBJ2-7, the complete variable domain reads EPEVTQTPSHQVTQMGQEVILRCVPISNHLYFYWYRQILGQKVEFLVSFYNNEISEKSEIFDDQFSVERPDGSNFTLKIRSTKLEDSAMYFCASSATGGGYEQYFGPGTRLTVT.

At least ten counts were recorded for this clonotype. V usage is TRBV20-1 and J usage is TRBJ2-2; D is unresolved. Germline CDR1 reads DFQATT; CDR2 reads SNEGSKA (reference sequence). CDR3 length: 13 amino acids. The germline V and J ends were trimmed by 1 base and 5 bases, with 8 bases remaining between them. The CDR3: CSARAGGTGELFF. In DNA, the CDR3 is TGCAGTGCTAGAGCGGGCGGAACCGGGGAGCTGTTTTTT.

Concerning this clonotype: A single base separates this from a much larger clone, so it may be a read error. V is TRBV20-1 and J is TRBJ1-4; 8 bases are shared with TRBD1. The length of the CDR3 is 14 residues. From germline, CDR1 is DFQATT and CDR2 SNEGSKA (reference sequence). After removal of 5 bases from V and 3 bases from J, the junction contained 5 bases not matched to a gene. The CDR3 is CSAGQGMANEKLFF. The CDR3 DNA sequence: TGCAGTGCTGGACAGGGCATGGCTAATGAAAAACTGTTTTTT.

This clonotype was observed many times. The chain carries TRBV4-1 and TRBJ2-3; 11 nucleotides match TRBD2. J gave up 5 bases and V 8 bases, and 15 bases lay outside the gene matches. The CDR3 totals 17 residues. Germline CDR1 reads MGHRA; CDR2 reads YSYEKL. The CDR3 nucleotides are TGCGCCAGCCGATGGAGCTTAGCGGGGGGGCCTGAAGATACGCAGTATTTT. Translation gives CASRWSLAGGPEDTQYF.